This T cell receptor (beta chain) is from a study of identical twins. Unique molecular identifiers were in the cDNA, with template-switch universal primer binding. One entry per CDR3 protein, called by TCRdb with MiXCR from the 5' RACE reads. The repertoire holds 350,000 to 450,000 distinct CDR3 sequences, around 18% seen once, with 10% to 15% in the top ten. The CDR3 is made up of 16 amino acids. V was trimmed by 5 bases and J by 1 base, leaving 17 bases between them. Germline lookup yields CDR1 SGHVS and CDR2 FQNEAQ. The chain is built from TRBV7-8 and TRBJ2-5; D perhaps matches TRBD1 (6 bases). This sequence was found in a man in his fifties in good health. Sequences were obtained from naive T cells sorted from blood. The CDR3 DNA reads TGTGCCAGCAGCCCATACCAAGGGGGTCTCCAAGAGACCCAGTACTTC. It translates to CASSPYQGGLQETQYF.